One sample yielded the 30 T cell receptor beta chains listed below, sequenced in a study of cytomegalovirus exposure and HLA in healthy donors. TCRdb's table, derived via immunoSEQ multiplex PCR, lists solely in-frame clones and lacks some. The sample includes about 280,000 clones, 80% to 90% seen only once; the top ten take roughly 0.99%. The sample was PBMCs. These receptors originate from a woman between 18 and 30 years old in good health and CMV-seronegative.

This sequence joins TRBV27 and TRBJ2-5, with D perhaps TRBD2 (5 bases). The CDR3 has 14 residues. The V end was cut by 4 bases, the J end by 3 bases, with 12 bases between. Germline lookup yields CDR1 MNHEY and CDR2 SMNVEV (reference sequence). In nucleotides, the CDR3 is TGTGCCAGCAGTTCCACCGGACTCGAAGAGACCCAGTACTTC. Its translation is CASSSTGLEETQYF.

J is TRBJ2-7 and V is TRBV6-1; 7 nucleotides line up with TRBD2. Losses at the gene ends were 7 bases for V and 5 bases for J; bases not matched to a gene: 11. CDR3 length: 14 amino acids. CDR1 and CDR2 (germline): MNHNS, SASEGT. CDR3 protein: CASKRSGGMDEQYF. CDR3 DNA sequence: TGTGCCAGCAAAAGGTCGGGGGGTATGGACGAGCAGTACTTC.

The chain couples TRBV7-9 to TRBJ2-7; 9 positions agree with TRBD1. The CDR3 sequence is 14 residues long. The junction had 6 bases not matched to a gene; V was cut back by 3 bases and J by 6 bases. Germline V lookup: CDR1 SEHNR, CDR2 FQNEAQ (reference sequence). CDR3 nucleotides: TGTGCCAGCAGCTTTGGACAGGGGACTGGCGAGCAGTACTTC. Protein: CASSFGQGTGEQYF.

The rearrangement uses TRBV18 and TRBJ1-3; 9 bases agree with TRBD1. Germline CDR1 and CDR2: KGHSH and LQKENI. V gave up 3 bases and J gave up 2 bases; unmatched junction bases: 5. CDR3 length: 16 residues. The CDR3 reads CASSPRTGETGNTIYF. The CDR3 nucleotides are TGTGCCAGCTCACCCCGGACAGGGGAGACTGGAAACACCATATATTTT.

V is TRBV2 and J is TRBJ1-5; D is possibly TRBD1 (6 bases). Deletions cut 4 bases from V and 2 bases from J, with 15 bases between. The germline gives CDR1 SNHLY, CDR2 FYNNEI. The CDR3 contains 16 residues. The CDR3 spells CASSVGGSRGNQPQHF. The CDR3 DNA follows: TGTGCCAGCAGTGTAGGGGGTAGCAGGGGCAATCAGCCCCAGCATTTT.

This clone appeared once. This chain connects TRBV11-2 to TRBJ1-1; D remains unclear. Germline V gene data show CDR1 as SGHAT and CDR2 as FQNNGV. V shed 6 bases and J shed 1 base, with 15 bases lying between them. This CDR3 comprises 15 residues. CDR3 DNA: TGTGCCAGCAGAGTGAGGGTCCTGGGGAACACTGAAGCTTTCTTT. Residues: CASRVRVLGNTEAFF.

The V call is TRBV9, the J call TRBJ1-1; 9 nucleotides align to TRBD1. The CDR3 covers 15 residues. V gave up 5 bases and J gave up 1 base; unmatched junction bases: 6. The germline V gene has CDR1 SGDLS and CDR2 YYNGEE. This chain's CDR3 is CASSLQGAGNTEAFF. CDR3 sequence (DNA): TGTGCCAGCAGTCTACAGGGGGCAGGGAACACTGAAGCTTTCTTT.

This chain links TRBV29-1 with TRBJ2-5; D not certain. This CDR3 has 8 amino acids. Germline V gene sequence: CDR1 SQVTM, CDR2 ANQGSEA. V lost 6 bases and J 11 bases, leaving 7 bases between the germline ends. CDR3: CSVYKQYF. The CDR3 DNA follows: TGCAGCGTGTACAAGCAGTACTTC. The full variable domain, in which reference TRBV29-1 and TRBJ2-5 provide the parts outside the CDR3, is SAVISQKPSRDICQRGTSLTIQCQVDSQVTMMFWYRQQPGQSLTLIATANQGSEATYESGFVIDKFPISRPNLTFSTLTVSNMSPEDSSIYLCSVYKQYFGPGTRLLVL.

Comment on this clone: This may arise from a read error, as a much more abundant clone is one base away. In the same sample, other DNA sequences code for this CDR3. The chain employs TRBV5-1 and TRBJ1-1; D remains unclear. The CDR3 sequence is 13 residues long. Germline loops: CDR1 SGHRS, CDR2 YFSETQ. V was shortened by 2 bases and J by 0 bases, with 5 bases between the two germline ends. The CDR3 sequence: CASSLDMNTEAFF. For the CDR3, the DNA is TGCGCCAGCAGCTTAGACATGAACACTGAAGCTTTCTTT.

In nucleotides, the CDR3 is TGTGCCAGCAGCTTAACAGGCAATGAGCAGTTCTTC. It translates to CASSLTGNEQFF. V gene TRBV13 combines with J gene TRBJ2-1, with D possibly being TRBD1 (5 bases). CDR1 is PRHDT and CDR2 is FYEKMQ in the germline V gene (reference sequence). The V and J ends lost 2 bases and 6 bases respectively, with 5 bases between them. This CDR3 region has 12 residues.

The V call is TRBV19, the J call TRBJ1-2; no reliable D call. The V end was cut by 3 bases, the J end by 0 bases, with 11 bases between. Germline V CDR1 and CDR2: LNHDA, SQIVND (reference sequence). The CDR3 extends over 15 amino acids. CDR3 DNA: TGTGCCAGTAGTATGGTTGCCGGAGCTAACTATGGCTACACCTTC. Residues: CASSMVAGANYGYTF.

The rearrangement links TRBV6-1 to TRBJ2-1; D may be TRBD1 (6 bases). The V gene lost 4 bases and the J gene lost 5 bases, with 18 bases spanning the gap. The CDR3 sequence is 16 residues long. In germline, CDR1 is MNHNS, CDR2 SASEGT. For the CDR3, the DNA is TGTGCCAGCAGTGGAGCCGGGACAATAAAACACAATGAGCAGTTCTTC. Residues: CASSGAGTIKHNEQFF.

The chain recombines TRBV6-5 with TRBJ2-1, with TRBD2 matching over 8 bases. Germline trimming cut 4 bases from V and 3 bases from J; bases unmatched to any gene: 8. The CDR3 totals 16 residues. Germline CDR1 is MNHEY and CDR2 is SVGAGI. CDR3 amino acids: CASSSPKAGDYNEQFF. The CDR3 coding sequence is TGTGCCAGCAGTTCTCCCAAAGCGGGGGACTACAATGAGCAGTTCTTC.

This clone came up once. V usage is TRBV5-5 and J usage is TRBJ2-3; 7 nucleotides match TRBD2. Germline V gene data show CDR1 as SGHKS and CDR2 as YYEKEE (reference sequence). The CDR3 totals 15 residues. Unmatched junction bases numbered 2, after V lost 1 base and J lost 0 bases. CDR3 DNA sequence: TGTGCCAGCAGCTTGAGCGGGGAAAGCACAGATACGCAGTATTTT. Translated: CASSLSGESTDTQYF.

This chain links TRBV5-1 with TRBJ2-3; 7 positions agree with TRBD1. Germline V gene sequence: CDR1 SGHRS, CDR2 YFSETQ. This CDR3 is 15 amino acids long. The trim removed 4 bases at V and 6 bases at J, leaving 11 bases unmatched. For the CDR3, the DNA is TGCGCCAGCAGCCGAGACAGGGAGCGCAGGGATACGCAGTATTTT. This encodes CASSRDRERRDTQYF.

V is TRBV10-1 and J is TRBJ1-4, with D possibly matching TRBD1 (5 bases). CDR1 is WNHNN, CDR2 SYGVQD, per germline (reference sequence). This CDR3 has 15 residues. Trimming cost V 3 bases and J 0 bases, with 8 bases left between them. The chain's CDR3 is CASSDGGATNEKLFF. CDR3 DNA sequence: TGCGCCAGCAGTGACGGGGGAGCAACTAATGAAAAACTGTTTTTT.

Only one count was recorded for this clone. The genes are TRBV7-8 and TRBJ2-7; D gene ambiguous. CDR1 is SGHVS, CDR2 FQNEAQ, per germline. This CDR3 has 14 residues. Trimming stripped 2 bases from V and 5 bases from J, with 13 bases between. CDR3 protein: CASSLPDQVHEQYF. In nucleotides, the CDR3 is TGTGCCAGCAGCTTACCGGATCAGGTCCACGAGCAGTACTTC.

The chain uses TRBV10-2 and TRBJ1-2; 12 bases are a match to TRBD1. Trimming removed 6 bases from V and 8 bases from J; junction bases left unmatched: 7. This CDR3 is 14 amino acids long. CDR1 is WSHSY, CDR2 SAAADI, per germline. CDR3 in amino acids: CASREGQGAWGYTF. As DNA, the CDR3 is TGCGCCAGCAGGGAGGGACAGGGGGCTTGGGGCTACACCTTC.

This chain joins TRBV7-8 and TRBJ1-2, with D possibly being TRBD1 (6 bases). The V gene's germline CDR1 is SGHVS and CDR2 FQNEAQ. V lost 5 bases and J 1 base, leaving 14 bases between the germline ends. This CDR3 region has 15 residues. For the CDR3, the DNA is TGTGCCAGCAGCCCCCGGGACACAATTAACTATGGCTACACCTTC. As protein: CASSPRDTINYGYTF. The full variable domain, its missing parts supplied by reference TRBV7-8 and TRBJ1-2, is GAGVSQSPRYKVAKRGQDVALRCDPISGHVSLFWYQQALGQGPEFLTYFQNEAQLDKSGLPSDRFFAERPEGSVSTLKIQRTQQEDSAVYLCASSPRDTINYGYTFGSGTRLTVV.

The chain links TRBV30 to TRBJ1-4; D not resolved. This CDR3 comprises 11 residues. Germline V gene sequence: CDR1 GTSNPN, CDR2 SVGIG (reference sequence). Trimming shortened V by 3 bases and J by 12 bases, and 11 bases separated the two germline ends. The CDR3 loop reads CAWSVEGELFF. In nucleotides, the CDR3 is TGTGCCTGGAGCGTGGAGGGAGAACTGTTTTTT. The whole variable domain, filled in from reference TRBV30 and TRBJ1-4, reads SQTIHQWPATLVQPVGSPLSLECTVEGTSNPNLYWYRQAAGRGLQLLFYSVGIGQISSEVPQNLSASRPQDRQFILSSKKLLLSDSGFYLCAWSVEGELFFGSGTQLSVL.

The V gene is TRBV7-3, the J gene TRBJ2-1; 7 nucleotides match TRBD2. The CDR3 sequence is 15 residues long. The germline gives CDR1 SGHTA, CDR2 FQGTGA. The J segment lost 5 bases and the V segment lost 3 bases, leaving 7 bases of the junction unmatched. In DNA form, the CDR3 reads TGTGCCAGCAGCTTGAGCGGGGCAACTAACAATGAGCAGTTCTTC. This translates into CASSLSGATNNEQFF. The entire variable domain, with the rest obtained from reference TRBV7-3 and TRBJ2-1, is as follows: GAGVSQTPSNKVTEKGKYVELRCDPISGHTALYWYRQSLGQGPEFLIYFQGTGAADDSGLPNDRFFAVRPEGSVSTLKIQRTERGDSAVYLCASSLSGATNNEQFFGPGTRLTVL.

This clone was detected only once. The chain links TRBV6-4 to TRBJ2-3; D remains unclear. Germline V CDR1 and CDR2: MRHNA, SNTAGT. Trimming removed 4 bases at V and 0 bases at J, with 11 bases between. The CDR3 sequence is 15 residues long. CDR3 sequence reads: CASSVNYASTDTQYF. The CDR3 region has the DNA TGTGCCAGCAGTGTTAACTACGCCAGCACAGATACGCAGTATTTT.

This chain links TRBV10-3 with TRBJ2-3; D possibly corresponds to TRBD2 (6 bases). With 2 bases removed from V and 0 bases from J, the gap between germline ends came to 12 bases. Germline V gene lookup returns CDR1 ENHRY and CDR2 SYGVKD. The CDR3 extends over 16 amino acids. CDR3 in amino acids: CAISEGRGTSTDTQYF. The CDR3 DNA follows: TGTGCCATCAGTGAGGGCCGGGGGACTAGCACAGATACGCAGTATTTT.

This clone was found a few times. The V gene is TRBV10-1, the J gene TRBJ1-1; D is unclear. Germline values: CDR1 WNHNN, CDR2 SYGVQD (reference sequence). This CDR3 has 12 residues. Trimming removed 0 bases at V and 10 bases at J, with 9 bases between. The CDR3 DNA is TGCGCCAGCAGTGAGTCAGAGGGCGCAGCTTTCTTT. As protein: CASSESEGAAFF.

The chain employs TRBV5-6 and TRBJ2-7; D is unresolved. Germline V CDR1 and CDR2: SGHDT, YYEEEE. The CDR3 runs 15 residues. Trimming took off 4 bases at V and 0 bases at J, with 14 bases between the two ends. CDR3 nucleotides: TGTGCCAGCAGCCTAATGCTACACAGCTCCTACGAGCAGTACTTC. Its protein product is CASSLMLHSSYEQYF.

The J gene is TRBJ2-7, the V gene TRBV6-6; D possibly corresponds to TRBD1 (6 bases). Germline CDR1 reads MNHNY; CDR2 reads SVGAGI (reference sequence). This CDR3 region has 12 residues. V lost 4 bases and J 6 bases, leaving 10 bases between the germline ends. The CDR3 region has the DNA TGTGCCAGCAGTTCAACAGGGACCGAGCAGTACTTC. Protein sequence: CASSSTGTEQYF.

CDR3 protein: CASSWQQETQYF. The DNA for the CDR3 is TGTGCCAGCAGCTGGCAGCAAGAGACCCAGTACTTC. The chain combines TRBV11-2 with TRBJ2-5; D uncertain. This CDR3 has 12 residues. Deletions cut 4 bases from V and 2 bases from J, with 5 bases between. Germline assignment: CDR1 SGHAT and CDR2 FQNNGV.

This chain links TRBV19 with TRBJ1-1; TRBD1 matches 9 bases. Trimming took 3 bases from V and 0 from J; bases not matched to a gene: 5. Germline V gene lookup returns CDR1 LNHDA and CDR2 SQIVND (reference sequence). The CDR3 is made up of 16 amino acids. CDR3 DNA sequence: TGTGCCAGTAGTATCTGGACAGGGGCGATGAACACTGAAGCTTTCTTT. Its translation is CASSIWTGAMNTEAFF.

This chain joins TRBV9 and TRBJ2-1; 11 nucleotides agree with TRBD1. The CDR3 has 16 amino acids. The V segment lost 3 bases and the J segment 5 bases; nucleotides outside the gene matches: 7. CDR1 and CDR2 (germline): SGDLS, YYNGEE. As DNA, the CDR3 is TGTGCCAGCAGCGAAGCAGGGACAGGGGGTAACAATGAGCAGTTCTTC. This sequence encodes CASSEAGTGGNNEQFF.

The chain combines TRBV25-1 with TRBJ1-4; 9 nucleotides agree with TRBD1. The germline CDR1 and CDR2 sequences are MGHDK and SYGVNS. This CDR3 contains 13 residues. Germline trimming cut 6 bases from V and 12 bases from J; bases unmatched to any gene: 8. In nucleotides, the CDR3 is TGTGCCAGCAGCAGGACAGGGGACGGCGAACTGTTTTTT. Protein: CASSRTGDGELFF.